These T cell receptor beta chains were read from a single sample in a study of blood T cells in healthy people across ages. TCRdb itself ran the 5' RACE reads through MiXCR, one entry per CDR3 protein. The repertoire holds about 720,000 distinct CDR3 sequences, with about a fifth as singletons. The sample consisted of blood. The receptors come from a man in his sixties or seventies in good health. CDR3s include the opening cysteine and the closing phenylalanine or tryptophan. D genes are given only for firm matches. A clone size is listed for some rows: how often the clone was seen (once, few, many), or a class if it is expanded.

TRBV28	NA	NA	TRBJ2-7	TGTGCCAGCAGTTTATTAGCGGAGTACGAGCAGTACTTC	CASSLLAEYEQYF
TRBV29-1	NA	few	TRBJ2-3	TGCAGCGTTGCGGGACATTTCACAGATACGCAGTATTTT	CSVAGHFTDTQYF
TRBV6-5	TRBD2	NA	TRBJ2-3	TGTGCCAGCAGTTTAGGGACTAGCGCCGCAGATACGCAGTATTTT	CASSLGTSAADTQYF
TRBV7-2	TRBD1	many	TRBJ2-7	TGTGCCAGCAGCTTAGCGTTGGGACAGGGGGCTAGGTACGAGCAGTACTTC	CASSLALGQGARYEQYF
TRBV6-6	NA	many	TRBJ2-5	TGTGCCAGCAGACCAGGGAACCAAGAGACCCAGTACTTC	CASRPGNQETQYF
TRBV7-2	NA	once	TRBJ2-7	TGTGCCAGCAGCGCAGGGGCGGGGTACGAGCAGTACTTC	CASSAGAGYEQYF
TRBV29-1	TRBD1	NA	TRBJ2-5	TGCAGCGTGAGGACAGGCGCCCCCGAGACCCAGTACTTC	CSVRTGAPETQYF
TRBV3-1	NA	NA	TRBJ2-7	TGTGCCAGCAGCCATAAGGGTCTGGAGCAGTACTTC	CASSHKGLEQYF
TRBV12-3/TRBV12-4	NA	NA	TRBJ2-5	TGTGCCAGCAGTTTTTTGTCGGGAGCGGGCGGCCAGTACTTC	CASSFLSGAGGQYF
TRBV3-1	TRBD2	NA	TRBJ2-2	TGTGCCAGCAGCCCTAGACTAGCGTTTCCGCTCACCGGGGAGCTGTTTTTT	CASSPRLAFPLTGELFF